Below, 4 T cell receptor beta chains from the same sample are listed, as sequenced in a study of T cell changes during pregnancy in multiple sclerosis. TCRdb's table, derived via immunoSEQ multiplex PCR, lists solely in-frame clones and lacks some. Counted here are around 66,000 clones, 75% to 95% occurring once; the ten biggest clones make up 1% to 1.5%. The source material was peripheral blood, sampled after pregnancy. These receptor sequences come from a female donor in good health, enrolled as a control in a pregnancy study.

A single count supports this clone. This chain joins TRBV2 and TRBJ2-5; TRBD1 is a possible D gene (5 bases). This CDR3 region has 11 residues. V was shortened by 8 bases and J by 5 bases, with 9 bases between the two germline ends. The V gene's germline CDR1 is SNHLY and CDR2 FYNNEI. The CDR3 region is CASWGGETQYF. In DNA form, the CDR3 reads TGTGCCAGCTGGGGCGGTGAGACCCAGTACTTC.

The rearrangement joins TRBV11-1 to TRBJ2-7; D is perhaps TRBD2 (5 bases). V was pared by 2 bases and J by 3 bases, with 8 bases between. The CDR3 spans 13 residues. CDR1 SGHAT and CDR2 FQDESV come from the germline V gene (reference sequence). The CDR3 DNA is TGTGCCAGCAGCTTAACGGGAAACTACGAGCAGTACTTC. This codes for CASSLTGNYEQYF.

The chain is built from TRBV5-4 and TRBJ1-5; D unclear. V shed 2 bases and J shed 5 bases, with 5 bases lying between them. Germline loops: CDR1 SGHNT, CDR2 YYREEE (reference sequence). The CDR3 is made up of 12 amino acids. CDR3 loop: CASSFHDQPQHF. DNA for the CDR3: TGTGCCAGCAGCTTCCATGATCAGCCCCAGCATTTT.

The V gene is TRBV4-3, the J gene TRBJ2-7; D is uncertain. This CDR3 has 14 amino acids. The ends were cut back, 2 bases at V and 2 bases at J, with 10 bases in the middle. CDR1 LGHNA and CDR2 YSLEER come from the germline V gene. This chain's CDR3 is CASSQQMRAYEQYF. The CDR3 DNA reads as TGCGCCAGCAGCCAACAAATGCGCGCCTACGAGCAGTACTTC.